The 9 T cell receptor beta chains presented below share a single source sample, sequenced in a study of blood T cell repertoires in COVID-19. Clones were read by immunoSEQ multiplex PCR, and TCRdb kept only the in-frame ones, dropping some. Here the sample spans 350,000 to 400,000 clones, around 89% being singletons. Sequencing input: PBMCs or T cells enriched from blood (not recorded which). The receptors stem from a woman between 18 and 29 years old who had recovered from COVID-19.

Here the CDR3 DNA reads TGTGCCTGGAATCTAGCGGGGGAGAGAACCCAGTACTTC. It encodes CAWNLAGERTQYF. V gene TRBV30 combines with J gene TRBJ2-5, with TRBD2 matching 10 bases. V lost 4 bases to trimming and J lost 8 bases; unmatched junction nucleotides: 7. The CDR3 spans 13 residues. Germline CDR1 is GTSNPN and CDR2 is SVGIG (reference sequence).

The gene calls are TRBV6-4 and TRBJ2-5; a weak D match, TRBD1 (6 bases). With 4 bases removed from V and 5 bases from J, the gap between germline ends came to 11 bases. This CDR3 has 13 residues. Per germline, CDR1 MRHNA and CDR2 SNTAGT. In DNA form, the CDR3 reads TGTGCCAGCAGTGTTTTGAGGGGGGAGACCCAGTACTTC. Its protein product is CASSVLRGETQYF.

The genes are TRBV5-6 and TRBJ2-1; tentatively, D is TRBD1 (5 bases). The CDR3 extends over 14 amino acids. V was cut by 2 bases and J by 5 bases, with 11 bases left in between. Germline V gene lookup returns CDR1 SGHDT and CDR2 YYEEEE. This CDR3 reads CASSFPGYHNEQFF. The CDR3, as DNA: TGTGCCAGCAGCTTTCCAGGGTACCACAATGAGCAGTTCTTC. Supplemented by reference TRBV5-6 and TRBJ2-1, the full variable domain reads DAGVTQSPTHLIKTRGQQVTLRCSPKSGHDTVSWYQQALGQGPQFIFQYYEEEERQRGNFPDRFSGHQFPNYSSELNVNALLLGDSALYLCASSFPGYHNEQFFGPGTRLTVL.

The chain uses TRBV11-2 and TRBJ2-2; no reliable D call. The CDR3 has 16 amino acids. V was pared by 3 bases and J by 5 bases, with 16 bases between. CDR1 is SGHAT and CDR2 is FQNNGV in the germline V gene. The CDR3 here is CASSLRGRAWTGELFF. Here the CDR3 DNA reads TGTGCCAGCAGCTTGCGAGGTCGTGCCTGGACCGGGGAGCTGTTTTTT.

J is TRBJ2-3 and V is TRBV19, with D maybe TRBD2 (6 bases). With 1 base removed from V and 2 bases from J, the gap between germline ends came to 16 bases. The CDR3 totals 17 residues. Per the germline V gene, CDR1 is LNHDA and CDR2 is SQIVND (reference sequence). CDR3 sequence reads: CASSIAGTLYTTDTQYF. The CDR3 nucleotides read TGTGCCAGTAGTATAGCTGGGACTCTATACACCACAGATACGCAGTATTTT.

This clone has only a few counts. The chain couples TRBV18 to TRBJ1-5, with D maybe TRBD1 (5 bases). Trimming shortened V by 0 bases and J by 8 bases, and 8 bases separated the two germline ends. Per the germline V gene, CDR1 is KGHSH and CDR2 is LQKENI. The CDR3 totals 13 residues. In DNA form, the CDR3 reads TGTGCCAGCTCACCACCCACAGGTGAGCCCCAGCATTTT. Residues: CASSPPTGEPQHF.

The chain joins TRBV28 to TRBJ1-6, with TRBD1 identical over 8 bases. Germline V gene sequence: CDR1 MDHEN, CDR2 SYDVKM. The trim removed 7 bases at V and 7 bases at J, leaving 6 bases unmatched. The CDR3 spans 14 residues. CDR3 sequence (DNA): TGTGCCAGCAACCCAGGGGGCGGGAATTCACCCCTCCACTTT. This codes for CASNPGGGNSPLHF.

CDR3 in amino acids: CATSDLGQGAYGYTF. In nucleotides, the CDR3 is TGTGCCACCAGTGATTTGGGGCAGGGGGCCTATGGCTACACCTTC. This chain links TRBV24-1 with TRBJ1-2; 8 nucleotides line up with TRBD1. The CDR3 has 15 residues. Trimming removed 0 bases from V and 4 bases from J; junction bases left unmatched: 3. Germline V gene sequence: CDR1 KGHDR, CDR2 SFDVKD.

The CDR3 is CASRLVRAGVLYNEQFF. In DNA form, the CDR3 reads TGTGCCAGCAGACTGGTCAGGGCGGGGGTTCTGTACAATGAGCAGTTCTTC. The chain recombines TRBV5-8 with TRBJ2-1, with 7 bases fitting TRBD2. This CDR3 is built from 17 residues. With V trimmed by 5 bases and J by 4 bases, 15 bases remained unmatched. The germline CDR1 and CDR2 sequences are SGHTS and YDEGEE.